In its sample, the clone carrying this T cell receptor (beta chain) was seen many times. Its antigen is undetermined. The data belong to a study of T-cell reconstitution after alpha-beta-depleted transplantation in children. Study-wide results and caveats: Certain patients had high TCRbeta diversity at day 60, and it came from recipient T cells and thymic progenitors that survived. The main origin of T-cell counts and diversity one year after transplant was newly produced T cells. Alpha-beta T cells present about two months after transplant were reported to originate from several hundred expanded graft clones.

The library targeted TCRbeta and was prepared with unique molecular identifiers. TCRdb recomputed calls from the PCR reads with MiXCR, one row per CDR3 protein. The sample consists of approximately 650,000 distinct CDR3 sequences, around 12% of them appearing once. The length of the CDR3 is 15 residues. CDR1 and CDR2 (germline): SGHKS, YYEKEE (reference sequence). V dropped 3 bases and J dropped 0; count of bases not matched to a gene: 3. This clonotype was sampled from a girl aged 2 to 10 with congenital amegakaryocytic thrombocytopenia, due to receive a stem cell transplant. The chain employs TRBV5-5 and TRBJ1-3, with 7 positions matching TRBD1. Material: PBMCs, obtained before TCRalphabeta/CD19-depleted stem cell transplant. The CDR3 DNA reads as TGTGCCAGCAGCTCCCGGGACAGCTCTGGAAACACCATATATTTT. Protein sequence: CASSSRDSSGNTIYF.